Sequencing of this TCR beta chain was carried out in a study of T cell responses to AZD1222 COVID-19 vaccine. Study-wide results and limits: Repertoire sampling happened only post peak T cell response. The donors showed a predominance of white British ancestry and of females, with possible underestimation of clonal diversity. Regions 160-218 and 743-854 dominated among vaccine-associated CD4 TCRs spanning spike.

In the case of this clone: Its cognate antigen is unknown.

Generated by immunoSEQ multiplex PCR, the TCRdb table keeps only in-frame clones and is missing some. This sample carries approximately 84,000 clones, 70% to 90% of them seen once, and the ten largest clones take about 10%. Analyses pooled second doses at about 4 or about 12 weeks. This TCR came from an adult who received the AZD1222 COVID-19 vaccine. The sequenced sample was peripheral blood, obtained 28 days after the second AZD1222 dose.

The CDR3 coding sequence is TGCGCCAGCAGCCAAGAATACTCCGGGACCTATAATTCACCCCTCCACTTT. Translating gives CASSQEYSGTYNSPLHF. The chain links TRBV4-1 to TRBJ1-6; D unclear. Germline V gives CDR1 MGHRA, CDR2 YSYEKL. The germline V and J ends were trimmed by 0 bases and 2 bases, with 11 bases remaining between them. This CDR3 region has 17 residues.